Listed below are T cell receptor beta chains from one sample, sequenced in a study of shared clonotypes between healthy human individuals. Sequencing used immunoSEQ multiplex PCR; TCRdb keeps in-frame clones, though not all of them. This table holds 2 million to 2.5 million clones, 90% to 96% found once. Sequencing was carried out using naive CD4+ T cells sorted from blood. These receptors all come from a man aged 18 to 29 in good health. The CDR3 runs from the conserved cysteine through the conserved F or W. The D gene is left open where the match is weak. Clone size is shown for a subset of rows, as once, few, many or a class of expanded clone.

size: once
V: TRBV5-4
J: TRBJ1-4
D: TRBD1
CDR3: CASSYRGQEKLFF
DNA: TGTGCCAGCAGCTACAGGGGGCAGGAAAAACTGTTTTTT

size: NA
V: TRBV7-2
J: TRBJ1-6
D: TRBD1
CDR3: CASSLARGQGASLHF
DNA: TGTGCCAGCAGCTTAGCGCGGGGACAGGGGGCATCCCTCCACTTT

size: NA
V: TRBV29-1
J: TRBJ1-2
D: TRBD1
CDR3: CSVAKDRGRYGYTF
DNA: TGCAGCGTTGCAAAAGACAGGGGCCGGTATGGCTACACCTTC

size: NA
V: TRBV7-3
J: TRBJ2-2
D: NA
CDR3: CASSLLLGDTGELFF
DNA: TGTGCCAGCAGCCTCCTTCTAGGGGACACCGGGGAGCTGTTTTTT

size: NA
V: TRBV18
J: TRBJ1-4
D: TRBD1
CDR3: CASSPFQGVPEKLFF
DNA: TGTGCCAGCTCACCCTTCCAGGGGGTTCCGGAAAAACTGTTTTTT

size: once
V: TRBV5-1
J: TRBJ2-5
D: NA
CDR3: CASSFEREETQYF
DNA: TGCGCCAGCAGCTTCGAGCGAGAAGAGACCCAGTACTTC

size: NA
V: TRBV19
J: TRBJ1-4
D: NA
CDR3: CASSSWALGGKLFF
DNA: TGTGCCAGTAGTTCCTGGGCCCTAGGGGGGAAACTGTTTTTT

size: once
V: TRBV5-4
J: TRBJ2-7
D: TRBD2
CDR3: CASSTTSGLSGEQYF
DNA: TGTGCCAGCAGCACCACTAGCGGCCTCTCTGGCGAGCAGTACTTC

size: NA
V: TRBV6-4
J: TRBJ2-2
D: TRBD1
CDR3: CASNQGAGELFF
DNA: TGTGCCAGCAATCAGGGGGCCGGGGAGCTGTTTTTT

size: NA
V: TRBV6-1
J: TRBJ1-5
D: NA
CDR3: CASWFGWPQHF
DNA: TGTGCCAGCTGGTTTGGGTGGCCCCAGCATTTT

size: NA
V: TRBV5-1
J: TRBJ1-1
D: TRBD1
CDR3: CASSLGWTGATEAFF
DNA: TGCGCCAGCAGCTTGGGATGGACAGGGGCCACTGAAGCTTTCTTT

size: once
V: TRBV7-8
J: TRBJ2-7
D: NA
CDR3: CASSLAEGTAYEQYF
DNA: TGTGCCAGCAGCTTAGCCGAGGGTACGGCCTACGAGCAGTACTTC

size: once
V: TRBV7-2
J: TRBJ2-5
D: TRBD2
CDR3: CASSTRLAGAQETQYF
DNA: TGTGCCAGCAGCACCCGACTAGCGGGAGCCCAAGAGACCCAGTACTTC

size: NA
V: TRBV6-5
J: TRBJ1-5
D: NA
CDR3: CASSLGTHSNQPQHF
DNA: TGTGCCAGCAGCCTCGGGACACATAGCAATCAGCCCCAGCATTTT

size: NA
V: TRBV7-2
J: TRBJ1-2
D: TRBD1
CDR3: CASSPDRGRDGYTF
DNA: TGTGCCAGCAGCCCCGACAGGGGAAGGGATGGCTACACCTTC

size: NA
V: TRBV5-1
J: TRBJ2-5
D: TRBD2
CDR3: CASSSLAGTQETQYF
DNA: TGCGCCAGCAGCTCCTTAGCGGGGACCCAAGAGACCCAGTACTTC

size: NA
V: TRBV25-1
J: TRBJ1-4
D: TRBD1
CDR3: CASSETGGGEKLFF
DNA: TGTGCCAGCAGTGAAACAGGGGGAGGGGAAAAACTGTTTTTT

size: NA
V: TRBV5-6
J: TRBJ1-1
D: TRBD1
CDR3: CASSAETGSNTEAFF
DNA: TGTGCCAGCAGCGCCGAGACAGGGTCGAACACTGAAGCTTTCTTT

size: NA
V: TRBV2
J: TRBJ1-3
D: NA
CDR3: CASNRLSGNTIYF
DNA: TGTGCCAGCAATCGGCTTTCTGGAAACACCATATATTTT

size: NA
V: TRBV4-2
J: TRBJ2-5
D: NA
CDR3: CASSQNGKETQYF
DNA: TGTGCCAGCAGCCAAAACGGGAAAGAGACCCAGTACTTC

size: NA
V: TRBV7-2
J: TRBJ2-7
D: NA
CDR3: CASSLDSGTTYEQYF
DNA: TGTGCCAGCAGCTTAGATTCGGGTACTACCTACGAGCAGTACTTC

size: NA
V: TRBV5-1
J: TRBJ1-2
D: NA
CDR3: CASSPGHPEGGYTF
DNA: TGCGCCAGCAGCCCCGGACACCCCGAAGGGGGCTACACCTTC

size: NA
V: TRBV28
J: TRBJ1-3
D: NA
CDR3: CASSLAGSGNTIYF
DNA: TGTGCCAGCAGCCTTGCTGGGTCTGGAAACACCATATATTTT

size: NA
V: TRBV6-5
J: TRBJ2-3
D: TRBD1
CDR3: CASSHKGQGSQYF
DNA: TGTGCCAGCAGTCACAAGGGACAGGGATCGCAGTATTTT

size: once
V: TRBV10-3
J: TRBJ2-7
D: NA
CDR3: CAISEPSTPSGLYEQYF
DNA: TGTGCCATCAGTGAGCCCTCGACCCCGAGCGGGCTTTACGAGCAGTACTTC

size: once
V: TRBV10-2
J: TRBJ1-2
D: NA
CDR3: CASNANRAATF
DNA: TGCGCCAGCAACGCGAACAGGGCCGCCACCTTC

size: NA
V: TRBV5-4
J: TRBJ1-6
D: NA
CDR3: CASSLSWQTSSYNSPLHF
DNA: TGTGCCAGCAGCTTGTCGTGGCAGACAAGCTCCTATAATTCACCCCTCCACTTT

size: NA
V: TRBV15
J: TRBJ2-7
D: TRBD2
CDR3: CATSREGLAGGYEQYF
DNA: TGTGCCACCAGCAGAGAAGGACTAGCGGGAGGCTACGAGCAGTACTTC

size: NA
V: TRBV9
J: TRBJ1-5
D: NA
CDR3: CASSVGQTANQPQHF
DNA: TGTGCCAGCAGCGTAGGTCAGACGGCCAATCAGCCCCAGCATTTT

size: NA
V: TRBV7-9
J: TRBJ1-1
D: NA
CDR3: CASSQGRGEAFF
DNA: TGTGCCAGCAGCCAAGGGCGCGGAGAAGCTTTCTTT

size: NA
V: TRBV30
J: TRBJ1-1
D: NA
CDR3: CAWSAQLGTEAFF
DNA: TGTGCCTGGAGTGCCCAACTGGGCACTGAAGCTTTCTTT

size: NA
V: TRBV28
J: TRBJ2-3
D: TRBD2
CDR3: CASRLAGGPSTDTQYF
DNA: TGTGCCAGCAGGTTAGCGGGGGGGCCCAGCACAGATACGCAGTATTTT

size: NA
V: TRBV5-6
J: TRBJ2-6
D: NA
CDR3: CASSFRGLFSGANVLTF
DNA: TGTGCCAGCAGCTTCAGGGGCCTCTTCTCTGGGGCCAACGTCCTGACTTTC

size: NA
V: TRBV6-5
J: TRBJ1-1
D: NA
CDR3: CASQLGGVNTEAFF
DNA: TGTGCCAGCCAATTAGGTGGGGTGAACACTGAAGCTTTCTTT

size: NA
V: TRBV4-1
J: TRBJ2-4
D: NA
CDR3: CASSPRTVLAKNIQYF
DNA: TGCGCCAGCAGCCCCCGGACAGTGCTAGCCAAAAACATTCAGTACTTC

size: NA
V: TRBV5-1
J: TRBJ1-2
D: NA
CDR3: CASSLEGNYGYTF
DNA: TGCGCCAGCAGCTTGGAGGGAAACTATGGCTACACCTTC

size: NA
V: TRBV12-5
J: TRBJ2-7
D: NA
CDR3: CASGLFGPQYF
DNA: TGTGCTAGTGGTTTATTCGGTCCCCAGTACTTC

size: NA
V: TRBV28
J: TRBJ1-4
D: NA
CDR3: CASSSRPSSNEKLFF
DNA: TGTGCCAGCAGTTCTCGGCCCTCATCCAATGAAAAACTGTTTTTT

size: NA
V: TRBV7-2
J: TRBJ1-5
D: NA
CDR3: CASSLVGRKGNQPQHF
DNA: TGTGCCAGCAGCTTAGTAGGGAGGAAGGGAAATCAGCCCCAGCATTTT

size: NA
V: TRBV5-1
J: TRBJ2-5
D: NA
CDR3: CASSWRGQETQYF
DNA: TGCGCCAGCAGCTGGCGTGGTCAAGAGACCCAGTACTTC

size: NA
V: TRBV5-4
J: TRBJ2-2
D: NA
CDR3: CASRVEITGELFF
DNA: TGTGCCAGCCGGGTGGAGATTACCGGGGAGCTGTTTTTT

size: NA
V: TRBV5-3
J: TRBJ2-7
D: NA
CDR3: CARSFREPRVYEQYF
DNA: TGTGCCAGAAGCTTCCGGGAGCCGAGAGTCTACGAGCAGTACTTC

size: NA
V: TRBV27
J: TRBJ2-3
D: NA
CDR3: CASSLFGRVSRSTDTQYF
DNA: TGTGCCAGCAGTTTATTCGGCAGGGTATCCCGGAGCACAGATACGCAGTATTTT

size: NA
V: TRBV27
J: TRBJ1-2
D: TRBD1
CDR3: CASRGTGVGYTF
DNA: TGTGCCAGCAGGGGGACAGGGGTTGGCTACACCTTC

size: NA
V: TRBV9
J: TRBJ2-3
D: NA
CDR3: CASSVGGVPSANTQYF
DNA: TGTGCCAGCAGCGTAGGTGGCGTCCCCTCGGCGAATACGCAGTATTTT

size: NA
V: TRBV6-1
J: TRBJ1-5
D: NA
CDR3: CASNKDRYSNQPQHF
DNA: TGTGCCAGCAACAAGGACAGATATAGCAATCAGCCCCAGCATTTT

size: NA
V: TRBV6-1
J: TRBJ2-2
D: TRBD1
CDR3: CASGTGRYTGELFF
DNA: TGTGCCAGTGGGACAGGGAGATACACCGGGGAGCTGTTTTTT

size: NA
V: TRBV11-2
J: TRBJ1-6
D: NA
CDR3: CASSLQLNSPLHF
DNA: TGTGCCAGCAGCCTTCAGTTGAATTCACCCCTCCACTTT

size: NA
V: TRBV18
J: TRBJ1-4
D: TRBD1
CDR3: CASSPQGATNEKLFF
DNA: TGTGCCAGCTCACCCCAGGGGGCAACTAATGAAAAACTGTTTTTT

size: NA
V: TRBV7-6
J: TRBJ1-1
D: NA
CDR3: CASSYNDKNTEAFF
DNA: TGTGCCAGCAGTTACAACGACAAGAACACTGAAGCTTTCTTT

size: NA
V: TRBV19
J: TRBJ2-6
D: NA
CDR3: CASSKGPGSNGANVLTF
DNA: TGTGCCAGTAGTAAGGGTCCGGGCAGCAATGGGGCCAACGTCCTGACTTTC

size: NA
V: TRBV6-1
J: TRBJ1-2
D: TRBD1
CDR3: CASSADRVGGYTF
DNA: TGTGCCAGCAGTGCGGACAGGGTCGGCGGCTACACCTTC